This TCR beta chain originates from a study of neurological immune-mediated disorders. Points from the study as a whole: TCR clonal expansion peaked in HTLV-1-associated myelopathy patients and was lowest in multiple sclerosis patients. Private repertoires in all groups were suggested by the finding that expanded clones across subjects shared no CDR3 amino acid sequences.

The CDR3 runs to 16 residues. Trimming pared 2 bases from V and 0 bases from J, leaving 13 bases between. This clonotype has ten or more counts. Its target is not known. Time point indicated: technical triplicate 2. Each sorted-subset library came from 1 million CD4+ or CD8+ T cells. cDNA was made by 5'RACE with 10-nucleotide random UMIs. TCRdb redid the calling of the 5' RACE reads with MiXCR, one entry per CDR3 protein. The data show 25,000 to 35,000 distinct CDR3 sequences, about an eighth seen once. Sequencing was done on a sample of CD4+ T cells from blood. This TCR was sampled from a female donor with HTLV-1-associated myelopathy (HAM/TSP). The rearrangement uses TRBV12-3 or TRBV12-4 and TRBJ2-5, with D perhaps given as TRBD1 or TRBD2 (6 bases each). As DNA, the CDR3 is TGTGCCAGCAGTTTAAAGTGGGGGGCGAACCAAGAGACCCAGTACTTC. Encoded protein: CASSLKWGANQETQYF.